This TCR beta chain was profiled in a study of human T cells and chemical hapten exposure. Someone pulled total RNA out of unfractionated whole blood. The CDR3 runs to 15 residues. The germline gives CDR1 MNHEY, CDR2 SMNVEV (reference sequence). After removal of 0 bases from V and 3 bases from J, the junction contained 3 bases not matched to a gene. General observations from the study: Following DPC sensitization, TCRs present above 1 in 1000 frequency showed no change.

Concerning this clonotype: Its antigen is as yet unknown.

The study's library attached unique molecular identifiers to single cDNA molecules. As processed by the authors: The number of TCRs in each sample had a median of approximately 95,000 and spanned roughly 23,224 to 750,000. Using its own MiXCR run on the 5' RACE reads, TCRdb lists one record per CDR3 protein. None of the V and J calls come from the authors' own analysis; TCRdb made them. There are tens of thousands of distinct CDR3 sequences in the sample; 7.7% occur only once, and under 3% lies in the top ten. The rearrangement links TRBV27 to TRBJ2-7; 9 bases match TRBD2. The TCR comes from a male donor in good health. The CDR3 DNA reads TGTGCCAGCAGTTTATCGACTAGCGGCCGCTACGAGCAGTACTTC. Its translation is CASSLSTSGRYEQYF.